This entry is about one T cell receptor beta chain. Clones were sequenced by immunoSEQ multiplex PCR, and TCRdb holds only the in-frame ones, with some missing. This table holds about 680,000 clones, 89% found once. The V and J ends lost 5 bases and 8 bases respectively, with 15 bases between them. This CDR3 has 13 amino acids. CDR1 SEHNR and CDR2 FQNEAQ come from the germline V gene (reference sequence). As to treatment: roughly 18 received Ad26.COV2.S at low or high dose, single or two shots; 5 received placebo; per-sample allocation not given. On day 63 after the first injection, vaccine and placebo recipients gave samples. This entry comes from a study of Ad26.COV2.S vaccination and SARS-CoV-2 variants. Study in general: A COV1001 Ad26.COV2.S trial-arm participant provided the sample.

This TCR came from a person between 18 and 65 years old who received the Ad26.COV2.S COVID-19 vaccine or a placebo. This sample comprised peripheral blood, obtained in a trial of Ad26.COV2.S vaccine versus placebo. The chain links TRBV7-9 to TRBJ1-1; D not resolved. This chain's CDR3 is CASSPGVREEAFF. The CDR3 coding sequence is TGTGCCAGCAGCCCCGGGGTACGCGAAGAAGCTTTCTTT.